This section outlines one T cell receptor beta chain sequence together with its context. Its specificity is not known. This sample was taken from a study of T cell responses to AZD1222 COVID-19 vaccine. Clones were read by immunoSEQ multiplex PCR, and TCRdb kept only the in-frame ones, dropping some. This sample yields around 140,000 clones, of which around 93% are seen a single time; approximately 3.8% belongs to the top ten. Pooling was applied to second doses at about 4 or about 12 weeks. Study results and limitations: White British people made up most donors, females outnumbered males, and clonal diversity was possibly underestimated. Distributed over spike, vaccine-associated CD4 TCRs predominated at 160-218 and 743-854.

The receptor was derived from an adult who received the AZD1222 COVID-19 vaccine. Sequencing was performed on peripheral blood, taken 28 days after the second AZD1222 dose.

The chain's CDR3 is CASSLEGTGWDTEAFF. CDR3 sequence (DNA): TGTGCCAGCAGCTTAGAGGGGACAGGGTGGGACACTGAAGCTTTCTTT. This chain uses TRBV7-2 with TRBJ1-1, with 9 bases matching TRBD1. Germline V gene sequence: CDR1 SGHTA, CDR2 FQGNSA. This CDR3 comprises 16 residues. With 1 base clipped from V and 3 bases from J, the junction kept 6 bases outside the gene matches.